These 27 T cell receptor beta chains were all obtained from the same sample, sequenced in a study of T cell repertoires in cytomegalovirus infection. One entry per CDR3 protein results from TCRdb running MiXCR on the reads. Found here are fewer than 200,000 distinct CDR3 sequences, about 21% of them singletons; the top ten hold around 3.1%. Sequenced input: PBMCs. These receptors all stem from a human donor in good health (CMV status not recorded). Some clones in this sample may be carry-over from other donors' samples.

The chain is built from TRBV19 and TRBJ1-6, with 8 positions matching TRBD1. In germline, CDR1 is LNHDA, CDR2 SQIVND (reference sequence). The CDR3 contains 15 residues. With 5 bases clipped from V and 5 bases from J, the junction kept 5 bases outside the gene matches. The chain's CDR3 is CASSGRTGHNSPLHF. CDR3 nucleotide sequence: TGTGCCAGTAGTGGAAGGACAGGGCATAATTCACCCCTCCACTTT.

This clonotype was detected ten times or more. This sequence joins TRBV7-8 and TRBJ2-5; no clear D. The ends were cut back, 0 bases at V and 2 bases at J, with 10 bases in the middle. The germline gives CDR1 SGHVS, CDR2 FQNEAQ. The CDR3 runs to 15 residues. The CDR3, as DNA: TGTGCCAGCAGCTTAGCGCACCAGACTCAAGAGACCCAGTACTTC. Translating it yields CASSLAHQTQETQYF.

This clonotype has only a few counts. The chain joins TRBV6-5 to TRBJ2-7; D gene ambiguous. Trimming took off 6 bases at V and 1 base at J, with 10 bases between the two ends. This CDR3 spans 13 amino acids. CDR1 and CDR2 from the germline V gene are MNHEY and SVGAGI. The CDR3 loop is CASRASGSYEQYF. CDR3 DNA sequence: TGTGCCAGCAGAGCCTCAGGTTCCTACGAGCAGTACTTC.

The J gene is TRBJ2-6, the V gene TRBV6-2 or TRBV6-3, with D hard to call. The length of the CDR3 is 16 residues. The V end lost 2 bases, the J end lost 0 bases, and 8 bases lay between the germline ends. Germline CDR1 MNHEY, CDR2 SVGEGT. CDR3 in DNA: TGTGCCAGCAGTTACACGACGATCTCTGGGGCCAACGTCCTGACTTTC. Its translation is CASSYTTISGANVLTF.

This clonotype was counted between two and nine times. This sequence joins TRBV7-6 and TRBJ1-6; the match to TRBD1 covers 8 bases. This CDR3 is built from 14 residues. J gave up 10 bases and V 4 bases, and 6 bases lay outside the gene matches. Per the germline V gene, CDR1 is SGHVS and CDR2 is FNYEAQ. Written as DNA, the CDR3 is TGTGCCAGCAGCTGGACAGGGACTCACTCACCCCTCCACTTT. Protein: CASSWTGTHSPLHF.

The chain carries TRBV6-5 and TRBJ1-2; D gene unclear. The CDR3 extends over 14 amino acids. From germline, CDR1 is MNHEY and CDR2 SVGAGI. Trimming shortened V by 7 bases and J by 2 bases, and 14 bases separated the two germline ends. In DNA form, the CDR3 reads TGTGCCAGCACCAACCCCGGCAGGAACTATGGCTACACCTTC. It is translated as CASTNPGRNYGYTF.

This clonotype occurred many times. V gene TRBV11-1 combines with J gene TRBJ2-3; 7 positions agree with TRBD1. Germline CDR1 reads SGHAT; CDR2 reads FQDESV (reference sequence). V lost 5 bases to trimming and J lost 2 bases; unmatched junction nucleotides: 4. This CDR3 spans 14 amino acids. DNA for the CDR3: TGTGCCAGCAGCATGGGACAGCTCACAGATACGCAGTATTTT. As protein: CASSMGQLTDTQYF.

This clonotype has more than one count but fewer than ten. The chain has TRBV2 and TRBJ2-3, with D perhaps matching TRBD1 (6 bases). V lost 2 bases and J 10 bases, leaving 13 bases between the germline ends. Germline CDR1 reads SNHLY; CDR2 reads FYNNEI. The CDR3 is 13 residues long. The CDR3 sequence is CASSENVQGSQYF. The CDR3 coding sequence is TGTGCCAGCAGTGAAAACGTGCAGGGGTCGCAGTATTTT.

This clonotype appeared a few times. The V call is TRBV6-2 or TRBV6-3, the J call TRBJ1-1, with D perhaps matching TRBD1 (6 bases). The CDR3 spans 16 residues. V shed 2 bases and J shed 1 base, with 14 bases lying between them. Germline CDR1 MNHEY, CDR2 SVGEGT. CDR3 loop: CASSYHGTRWNTEAFF. In DNA form, the CDR3 reads TGTGCCAGCAGTTACCATGGGACACGTTGGAACACTGAAGCTTTCTTT.

V gene TRBV5-6 combines with J gene TRBJ2-1, with 7 nucleotides matching TRBD1. Germline values: CDR1 SGHDT, CDR2 YYEEEE. The V segment lost 0 bases and the J segment 6 bases; nucleotides outside the gene matches: 3. The CDR3 consists of 14 residues. CDR3 nucleotides: TGTGCCAGCAGCTTGGGGTGGGACAGCAATGAGCAGTTCTTC. Translated: CASSLGWDSNEQFF.

The table lists this clonotype with a few counts. The V gene is TRBV6-5, the J gene TRBJ2-7; 9 positions match TRBD1. The V gene end was trimmed by 4 bases and the J gene end by 5 bases; junction bases not matched to a gene: 9. Germline loops: CDR1 MNHEY, CDR2 SVGAGI. The CDR3 has 15 residues. As DNA, the CDR3 is TGTGCCAGCAGTTCCGGGGACAGGGTACGGGACGAGCAGTACTTC. It specifies CASSSGDRVRDEQYF.

This clonotype was recorded a few times. This chain connects TRBV15 to TRBJ1-4, with D uncertain. The CDR3 spans 15 residues. In germline, CDR1 is LNHNV, CDR2 YYDKDF (reference sequence). V lost 0 bases and J lost 2, with 7 bases in between. CDR3 coding DNA: TGTGCCACCAGCAGAGAGGCAGCCACTAATGAAAAACTGTTTTTT. Amino acids: CATSREAATNEKLFF.

About this clonotype: A much larger clone lies one base from this, so it may be a read error. The V and J genes are TRBV6-2 or TRBV6-3 and TRBJ2-1; D call uncertain. Looked up from germline, CDR1 is MNHEY and CDR2 is SVGEGT. This CDR3 region has 16 residues. CDR3 nucleotides: TGTGCCACCACCCCACCCGGAGTTTACTCCCACAATGAGCAGTTCTTC. Translated, it gives CATTPPGVYSHNEQFF.

This clonotype appeared a few times. This CDR3 reads CASSREGWEQYF. CDR3 coding DNA: TGTGCCAGCAGTCGGGAAGGGTGGGAGCAGTACTTC. J is TRBJ2-7 and V is TRBV28, with TRBD2 as a possible D gene (5 bases). This CDR3 comprises 12 residues. The V gene lost 5 bases and the J gene lost 7 bases, with 12 bases spanning the gap. CDR1 is MDHEN and CDR2 is SYDVKM in the germline V gene.

J is TRBJ2-7 and V is TRBV5-4, with 9 nucleotides matching TRBD1. The V gene end was trimmed by 7 bases and the J gene end by 5 bases; junction bases not matched to a gene: 16. The CDR3 length is 16 residues. The germline gives CDR1 SGHNT, CDR2 YYREEE (reference sequence). The DNA of the CDR3 is TGTGCCAGCGGAGCCGATGGGGGACAGGGCGGGGACGAGCAGTACTTC. It specifies CASGADGGQGGDEQYF.

There are a few counts of this clonotype. The chain is built from TRBV20-1 and TRBJ2-1; 8 positions match TRBD2. From germline, CDR1 is DFQATT and CDR2 SNEGSKA (reference sequence). This CDR3 has 14 residues. The ends lost 6 bases at V and 4 bases at J; junction bases unmatched: 8. CDR3: CSAASGREYNEQFF. The CDR3 DNA follows: TGCAGTGCCGCAAGCGGGAGAGAATACAATGAGCAGTTCTTC.

This chain uses TRBV6-1 with TRBJ2-3; D remains unclear. Trimming took 0 bases from V and 4 from J, leaving 8 bases between them. Germline-derived CDR1 and CDR2 are MNHNS and SASEGT. CDR3 length equals 14 residues. The CDR3 coding sequence is TGTGCCAGCAGTGAAGCGCTCGGCCCAGATACGCAGTATTTT. It specifies CASSEALGPDTQYF.

A few counts support this clonotype. The CDR3 coding sequence is TGTGCCAGCAGCTTAGGAGGGGATTCACCCCTCCACTTT. It is translated as CASSLGGDSPLHF. This rearrangement joins TRBV7-4 to TRBJ1-6, with D possibly being TRBD1 (5 bases). With 1 base removed from V and 8 bases from J, the gap between germline ends came to 6 bases. The CDR3 contains 13 residues. Germline-derived CDR1 and CDR2 are SGHVT and SQSDAQ.

This chain uses TRBV9 with TRBJ2-1; D is tentatively TRBD1 or TRBD2 (5 bases each). Germline V gene sequence: CDR1 SGDLS, CDR2 YYNGEE. The CDR3 contains 15 residues. The ends were cut back, 4 bases at V and 15 bases at J, with 26 bases in the middle. The CDR3 DNA is TGTGCCAGCAGCCTTCGACAGAGGGCGGCGATGCTTCGGTTCTTC. This encodes CASSLRQRAAMLRFF.

This clonotype was seen only once. This chain connects TRBV2 to TRBJ2-7; 10 bases line up with TRBD1. J gave up 1 base and V 5 bases, and 14 bases lay outside the gene matches. CDR1 is SNHLY, CDR2 FYNNEI, per germline. The CDR3 loop spans 18 amino acids. As DNA, the CDR3 is TGTGCCAGCAGTAAAATCCAACCGGGACAGGGGATATCCTACGAGCAGTACTTC. Amino acids: CASSKIQPGQGISYEQYF.

A few counts support this clonotype. CDR3 loop: CASSAPEAGEETQYF. Written as DNA, the CDR3 is TGTGCCAGCAGCGCCCCAGAGGCAGGAGAAGAGACCCAGTACTTC. The J gene is TRBJ2-5, the V gene TRBV7-9; D is ambiguous. Deletions cut 5 bases from V and 3 bases from J, with 16 bases between. CDR1 and CDR2 (germline): SEHNR, FQNEAQ (reference sequence). The CDR3 is 15 residues long.

This clonotype was counted between two and nine times. The chain recombines TRBV20-1 with TRBJ2-4; a possible D gene is TRBD1 (6 bases). The germline V gene encodes CDR1 DFQATT and CDR2 SNEGSKA (reference sequence). V gave up 0 bases and J gave up 0 bases, with 12 bases separating them. The CDR3 loop spans 16 amino acids. DNA for the CDR3: TGCAGTGCTAGAGACGACAGGACACTAGCCAAAAACATTCAGTACTTC. Encoded protein: CSARDDRTLAKNIQYF.

Remarks on this clonotype: Mismatch with germline at one junction end may stem from a read error. The chain employs TRBV3-1 and TRBJ2-7; D tentatively fits TRBD1 or TRBD2 (5 bases each). The CDR3 sequence is 11 residues long. Germline V lookup: CDR1 LGHDT, CDR2 YNNKEL (reference sequence). The DNA of the CDR3 is TGTGCCAGCAGCCAAGGGGGACCGCTGCACTTC. Translated, it gives CASSQGGPLHF.

As concerns this clonotype: One junction end does not reproduce the germline sequence, and a read error may be involved. The chain is built from TRBV6-2 or TRBV6-3 and TRBJ2-1; D may be TRBD2 (5 bases). The CDR3 extends over 14 amino acids. Per the germline V gene, CDR1 is MNHEY and CDR2 is SVGEGT. The CDR3 loop reads CASRSGGSYNELFF. DNA for the CDR3: TGTGCCAGCAGGAGCGGCGGCTCCTACAATGAGCTGTTCTTC.

This clonotype was detected many times. This chain joins TRBV7-2 and TRBJ1-1, with D uncertain. V shed 1 base and J shed 6 bases, with 12 bases lying between them. Germline values: CDR1 SGHTA, CDR2 FQGNSA. CDR3 size: 14 residues. The CDR3 DNA is TGTGCCAGCAGCTTAGTGGAGGCAGGCTCTGAAGCTTTCTTT. It encodes CASSLVEAGSEAFF.

The chain recombines TRBV6-6 with TRBJ2-5; D is undetermined. CDR1 and CDR2 from the germline V gene are MNHNY and SVGAGI (reference sequence). This CDR3 has 13 residues. V was clipped by 4 bases and J by 5 bases, with 11 bases between them. In nucleotides, the CDR3 is TGTGCCAGCAGTTCCGACCCTCGGGAGACCCAGTACTTC. The encoded protein is CASSSDPRETQYF.

The chain recombines TRBV7-6 with TRBJ2-1; perhaps D is TRBD1 or TRBD2 (6 bases each). Trimming took 5 bases from V and 6 from J, leaving 14 bases between them. Germline CDR1 is SGHVS and CDR2 is FNYEAQ. CDR3 length: 14 amino acids. CDR3 loop: CASSPQGLSNEQFF. CDR3 coding DNA: TGTGCCAGCAGCCCACAGGGACTTTCCAATGAGCAGTTCTTC. Combining the CDR3 with reference TRBV7-6 and TRBJ2-1 gives the whole variable domain GAGVSQSPRYKVTKRGQDVALRCDPISGHVSLYWYRQALGQGPEFLTYFNYEAQQDKSGLPNDRFSAERPEGSISTLTIQRTEQRDSAMYRCASSPQGLSNEQFFGPGTRLTVL.